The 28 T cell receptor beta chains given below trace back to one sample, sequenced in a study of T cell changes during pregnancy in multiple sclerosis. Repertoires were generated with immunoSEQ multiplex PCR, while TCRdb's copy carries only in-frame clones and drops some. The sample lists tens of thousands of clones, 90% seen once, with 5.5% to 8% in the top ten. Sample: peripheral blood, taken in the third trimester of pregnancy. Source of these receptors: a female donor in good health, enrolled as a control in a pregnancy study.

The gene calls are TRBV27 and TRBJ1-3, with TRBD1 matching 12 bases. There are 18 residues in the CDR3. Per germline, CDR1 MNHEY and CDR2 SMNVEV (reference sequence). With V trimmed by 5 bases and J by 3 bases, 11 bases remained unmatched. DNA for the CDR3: TGTGCCAGCAGTCCGACGTGGGGACAGGGGGCTATTGGAAACACCATATATTTT. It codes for CASSPTWGQGAIGNTIYF.

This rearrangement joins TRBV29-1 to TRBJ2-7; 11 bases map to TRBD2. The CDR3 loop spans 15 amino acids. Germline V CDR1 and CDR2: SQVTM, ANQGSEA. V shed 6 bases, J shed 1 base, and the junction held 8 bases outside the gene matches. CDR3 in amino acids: CSVTPLAGGSYEQYF. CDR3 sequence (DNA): TGCAGCGTCACCCCCCTAGCGGGGGGTTCCTACGAGCAGTACTTC.

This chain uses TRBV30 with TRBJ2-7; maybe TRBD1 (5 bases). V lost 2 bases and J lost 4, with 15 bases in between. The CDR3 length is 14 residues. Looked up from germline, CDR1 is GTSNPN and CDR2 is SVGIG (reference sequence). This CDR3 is CAWSRQRLSYEQYF. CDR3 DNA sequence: TGTGCCTGGAGTCGACAGCGCCTATCATACGAGCAGTACTTC.

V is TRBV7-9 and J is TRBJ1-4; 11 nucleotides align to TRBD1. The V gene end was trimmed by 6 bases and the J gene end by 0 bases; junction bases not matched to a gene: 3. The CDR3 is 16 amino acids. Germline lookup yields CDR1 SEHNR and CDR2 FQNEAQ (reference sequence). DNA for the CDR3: TGTGCCAGCAGGGCGGGACAGGGGGCAACTAATGAAAAACTGTTTTTT. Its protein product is CASRAGQGATNEKLFF.

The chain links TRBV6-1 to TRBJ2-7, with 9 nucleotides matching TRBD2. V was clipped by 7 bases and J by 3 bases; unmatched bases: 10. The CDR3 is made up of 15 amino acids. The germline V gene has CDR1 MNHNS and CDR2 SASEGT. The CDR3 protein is CASKEPSGEYYEQYF. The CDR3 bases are TGTGCCAGCAAGGAACCTAGCGGGGAATACTACGAGCAGTACTTC.

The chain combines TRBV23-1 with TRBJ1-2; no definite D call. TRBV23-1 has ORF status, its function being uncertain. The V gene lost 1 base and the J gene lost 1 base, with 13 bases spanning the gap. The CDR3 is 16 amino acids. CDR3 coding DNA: TGCGCCAGCAGTCAATTTCCTCGGGGAGATAACTATGGCTACACCTTC. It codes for CASSQFPRGDNYGYTF.

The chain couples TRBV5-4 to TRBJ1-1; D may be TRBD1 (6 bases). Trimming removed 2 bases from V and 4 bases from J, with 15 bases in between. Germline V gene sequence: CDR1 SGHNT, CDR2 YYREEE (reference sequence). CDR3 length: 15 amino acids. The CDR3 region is CASSLAGATVTEAFF. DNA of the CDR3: TGTGCCAGCAGCTTAGCGGGGGCGACGGTCACTGAAGCTTTCTTT.

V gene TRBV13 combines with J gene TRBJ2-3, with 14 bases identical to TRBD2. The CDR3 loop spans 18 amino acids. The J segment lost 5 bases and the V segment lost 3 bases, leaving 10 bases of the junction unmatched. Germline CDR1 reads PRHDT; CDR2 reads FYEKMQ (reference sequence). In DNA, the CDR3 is TGTGCCAGCAGCTTCCGGACTAGCGGGGGGCTGGGTCAAGATACGCAGTATTTT. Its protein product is CASSFRTSGGLGQDTQYF.

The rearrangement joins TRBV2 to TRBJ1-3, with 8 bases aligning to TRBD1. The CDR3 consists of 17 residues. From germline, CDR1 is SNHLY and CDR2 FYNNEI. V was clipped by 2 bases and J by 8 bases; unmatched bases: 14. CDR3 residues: CASSENPLPDRVYTIYF. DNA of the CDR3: TGTGCCAGCAGTGAAAACCCCTTACCGGACAGGGTTTACACCATATATTTT.

As DNA, the CDR3 is TGTGCCAGCAGTGCCGAAGGGGGCCAGCCCCAGCATTTT. Protein: CASSAEGGQPQHF. V and J are TRBV2 and TRBJ1-5, with 7 nucleotides matching TRBD1. The CDR3 spans 13 residues. In germline, CDR1 is SNHLY, CDR2 FYNNEI. J lost 7 bases, V lost 4 bases, and 4 bases had no gene match.

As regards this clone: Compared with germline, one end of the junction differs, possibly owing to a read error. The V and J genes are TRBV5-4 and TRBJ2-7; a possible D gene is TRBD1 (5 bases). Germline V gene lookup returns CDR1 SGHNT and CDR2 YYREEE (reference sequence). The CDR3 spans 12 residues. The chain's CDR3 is CASSLDGSPRDF. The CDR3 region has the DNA TGTGCCAGCAGCTTGGACGGGTCCCCCAGGGACTTC.

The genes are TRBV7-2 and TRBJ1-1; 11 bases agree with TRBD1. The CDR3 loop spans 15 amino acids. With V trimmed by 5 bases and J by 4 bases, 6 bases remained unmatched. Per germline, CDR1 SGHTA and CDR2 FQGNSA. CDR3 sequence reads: CASSGTGGFGTEAFF. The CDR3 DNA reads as TGTGCCAGCAGCGGGACAGGGGGGTTCGGCACTGAAGCTTTCTTT.

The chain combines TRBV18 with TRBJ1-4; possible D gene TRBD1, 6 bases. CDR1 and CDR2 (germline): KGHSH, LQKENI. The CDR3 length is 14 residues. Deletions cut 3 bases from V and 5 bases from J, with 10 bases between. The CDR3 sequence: CASSPGAINEKLFF. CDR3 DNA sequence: TGTGCCAGCTCACCGGGGGCGATAAATGAAAAACTGTTTTTT.

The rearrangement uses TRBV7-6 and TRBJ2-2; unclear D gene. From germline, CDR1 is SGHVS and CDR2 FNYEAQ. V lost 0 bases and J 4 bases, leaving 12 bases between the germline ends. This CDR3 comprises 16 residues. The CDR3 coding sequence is TGTGCCAGCAGCTTAGCGACCGGGTTGGGCACCGGGGAGCTGTTTTTT. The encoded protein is CASSLATGLGTGELFF.

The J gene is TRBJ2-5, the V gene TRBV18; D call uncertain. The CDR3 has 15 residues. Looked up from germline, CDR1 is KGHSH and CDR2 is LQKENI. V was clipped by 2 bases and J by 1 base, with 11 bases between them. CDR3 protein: CASSPSAQVQETQYF. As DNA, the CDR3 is TGTGCCAGCTCACCATCAGCCCAGGTCCAAGAGACCCAGTACTTC. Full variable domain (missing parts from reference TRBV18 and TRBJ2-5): NAGVMQNPRHLVRRRGQEARLRCSPMKGHSHVYWYRQLPEEGLKFMVYLQKENIIDESGMPKERFSAEFPKEGPSILRIQQVVRGDSAAYFCASSPSAQVQETQYFGPGTRLLVL.

Here the CDR3 reads CASSMKARVDGLINEKLFF. As DNA, the CDR3 is TGTGCCAGTAGTATGAAGGCCAGGGTCGACGGGTTAATTAATGAAAAACTGTTTTTT. This rearrangement joins TRBV19 to TRBJ1-4; D is perhaps TRBD1 (5 bases). The CDR3 spans 19 residues. Trimming cost V 3 bases and J 4 bases, with 24 bases left between them. CDR1 LNHDA and CDR2 SQIVND come from the germline V gene (reference sequence).

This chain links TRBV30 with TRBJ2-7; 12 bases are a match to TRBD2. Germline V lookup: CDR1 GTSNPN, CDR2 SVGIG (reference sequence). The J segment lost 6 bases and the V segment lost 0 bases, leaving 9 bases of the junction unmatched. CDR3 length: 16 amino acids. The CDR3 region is CAWSVRRSSGRGEQYF. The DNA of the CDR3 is TGTGCCTGGAGTGTTAGAAGGTCTAGCGGGAGGGGCGAGCAGTACTTC.

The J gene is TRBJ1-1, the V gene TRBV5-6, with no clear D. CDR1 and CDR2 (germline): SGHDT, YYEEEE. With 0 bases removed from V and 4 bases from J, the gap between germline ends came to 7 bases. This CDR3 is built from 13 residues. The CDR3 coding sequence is TGTGCCAGCAGCTTGGGCGGTAGCACTGAAGCTTTCTTT. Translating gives CASSLGGSTEAFF.

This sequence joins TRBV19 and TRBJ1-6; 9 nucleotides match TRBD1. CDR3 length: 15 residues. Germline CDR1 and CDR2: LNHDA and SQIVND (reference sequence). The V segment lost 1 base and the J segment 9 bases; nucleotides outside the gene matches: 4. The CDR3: CASSIVKTGGSPLHF. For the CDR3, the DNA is TGTGCCAGTAGTATAGTTAAGACAGGGGGTTCACCCCTCCACTTT.

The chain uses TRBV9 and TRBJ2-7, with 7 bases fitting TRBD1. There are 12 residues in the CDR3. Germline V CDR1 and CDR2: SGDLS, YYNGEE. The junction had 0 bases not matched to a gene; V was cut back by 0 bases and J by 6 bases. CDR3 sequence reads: CASSVEGAEQYF. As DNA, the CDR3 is TGTGCCAGCAGCGTAGAGGGGGCCGAGCAGTACTTC. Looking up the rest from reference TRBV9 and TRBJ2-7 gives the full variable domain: DSGVTQTPKHLITATGQRVTLRCSPRSGDLSVYWYQQSLDQGLQFLIQYYNGEERAKGNILERFSAQQFPDLHSELNLSSLELGDSALYFCASSVEGAEQYFGPGTRLTVT.

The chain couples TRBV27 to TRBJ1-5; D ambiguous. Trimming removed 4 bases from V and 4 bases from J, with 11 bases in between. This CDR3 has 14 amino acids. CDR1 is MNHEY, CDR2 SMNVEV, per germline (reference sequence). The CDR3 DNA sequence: TGTGCCAGCAGTTCCCCGACGGGAAATCAGCCCCAGCATTTT. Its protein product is CASSSPTGNQPQHF.

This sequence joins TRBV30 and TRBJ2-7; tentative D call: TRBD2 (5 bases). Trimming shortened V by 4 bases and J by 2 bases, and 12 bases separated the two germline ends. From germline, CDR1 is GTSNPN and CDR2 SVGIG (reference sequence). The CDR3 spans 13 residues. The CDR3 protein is CAWKIAGAYEQYF. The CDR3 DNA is TGTGCCTGGAAGATCGCCGGGGCCTACGAGCAGTACTTC. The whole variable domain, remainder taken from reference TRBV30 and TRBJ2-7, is SQTIHQWPATLVQPVGSPLSLECTVEGTSNPNLYWYRQAAGRGLQLLFYSVGIGQISSEVPQNLSASRPQDRQFILSSKKLLLSDSGFYLCAWKIAGAYEQYFGPGTRLTVT.

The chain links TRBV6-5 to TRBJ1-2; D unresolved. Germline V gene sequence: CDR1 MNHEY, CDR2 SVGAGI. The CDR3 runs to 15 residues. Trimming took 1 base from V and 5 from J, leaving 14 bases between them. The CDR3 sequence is CASSYFEGSSYGYTF. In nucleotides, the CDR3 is TGTGCCAGCAGTTACTTCGAGGGCAGTAGTTATGGCTACACCTTC.

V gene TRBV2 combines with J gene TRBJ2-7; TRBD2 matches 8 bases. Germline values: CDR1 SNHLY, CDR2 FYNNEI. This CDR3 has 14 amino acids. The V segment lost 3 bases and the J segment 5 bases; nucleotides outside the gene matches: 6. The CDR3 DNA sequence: TGTGCCAGCAGTGACCCCGGGGGGGCCAACGAGCAGTACTTC. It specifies CASSDPGGANEQYF.

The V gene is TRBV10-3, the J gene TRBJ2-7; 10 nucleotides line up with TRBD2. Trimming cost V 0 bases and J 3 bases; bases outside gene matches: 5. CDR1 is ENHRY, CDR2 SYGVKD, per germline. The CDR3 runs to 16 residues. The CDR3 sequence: CAISESRLAGDYEQYF. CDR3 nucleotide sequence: TGTGCCATCAGTGAGTCGAGGCTAGCGGGAGACTACGAGCAGTACTTC.

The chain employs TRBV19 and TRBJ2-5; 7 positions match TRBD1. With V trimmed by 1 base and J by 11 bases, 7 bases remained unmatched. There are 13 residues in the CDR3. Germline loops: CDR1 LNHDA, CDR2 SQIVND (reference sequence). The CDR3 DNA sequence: TGTGCCAGTAGTATAGGGACAGGCCCCGCGCAGTACTTC. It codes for CASSIGTGPAQYF.

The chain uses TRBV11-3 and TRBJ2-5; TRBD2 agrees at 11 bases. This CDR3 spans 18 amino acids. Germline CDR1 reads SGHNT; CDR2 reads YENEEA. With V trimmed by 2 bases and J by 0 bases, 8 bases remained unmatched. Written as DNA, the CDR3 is TGTGCCAGCAGCTTAATCTTTAGCGGGGGGGGCTACCAAGAGACCCAGTACTTC. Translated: CASSLIFSGGGYQETQYF.

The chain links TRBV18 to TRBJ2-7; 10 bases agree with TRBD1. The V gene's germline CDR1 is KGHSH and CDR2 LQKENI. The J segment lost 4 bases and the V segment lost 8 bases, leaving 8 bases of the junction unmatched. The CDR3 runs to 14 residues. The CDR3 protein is CASEPGQGTYEQYF. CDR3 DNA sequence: TGTGCCAGCGAACCGGGACAGGGGACGTACGAGCAGTACTTC.